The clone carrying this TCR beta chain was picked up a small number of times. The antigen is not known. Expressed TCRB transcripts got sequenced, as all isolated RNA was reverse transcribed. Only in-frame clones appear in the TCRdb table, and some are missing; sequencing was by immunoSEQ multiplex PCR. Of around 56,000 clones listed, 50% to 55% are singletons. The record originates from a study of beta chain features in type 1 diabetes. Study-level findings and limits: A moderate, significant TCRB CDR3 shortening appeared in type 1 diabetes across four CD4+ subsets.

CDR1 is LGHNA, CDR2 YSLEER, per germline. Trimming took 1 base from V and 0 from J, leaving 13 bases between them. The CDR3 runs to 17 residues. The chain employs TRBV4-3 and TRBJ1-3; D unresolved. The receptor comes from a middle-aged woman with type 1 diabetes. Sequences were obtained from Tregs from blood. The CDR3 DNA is TGCGCCAGCAGCCAAGGCAGTCAGGCAAGCTCTGGAAACACCATATATTTT. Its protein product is CASSQGSQASSGNTIYF.